These T cell receptor beta chains were read from a single sample in a study of blood T cell repertoires in COVID-19. Measured with immunoSEQ multiplex PCR; TCRdb has only the in-frame clones, and not every one. This sample yields 250,000 to 350,000 clones, of which roughly nine tenths are seen a single time; roughly 2.8% belongs to the top ten. Sequenced sample: PBMCs or T cells enriched from blood (not recorded which). The receptor source for this set is a woman in her forties or fifties who had been exposed to COVID-19. Each CDR3 is given without its conserved first and last residue. Fields, in order: J gene, V gene, CDR3 length, clone size, CDR3 protein. Clone size appears in some rows only: once, few, many, or a class for an expanded clone.

TRBJ2-2 TRBV5-1 14 - ASSLRLAGSTGELF
TRBJ1-2 TRBV28 12 - ASSGQGRDYGYT
TRBJ1-2 TRBV4-2 13 - ASSQASDSSYGYT
TRBJ1-5 TRBV19 13 - ASSAGHWGNQPQH
TRBJ1-4 TRBV5-5 12 - ASSRTGDGEKLF
TRBJ2-5 TRBV19 12 - ASSIEGVQETQY
TRBJ1-1 TRBV3-1/TRBV3-2 12 - ASSPGQGITEAF
TRBJ1-1 TRBV25-1 13 once ASSALGRGLTEAF
TRBJ2-2 TRBV2 17 once ASSSGNIIAASNTGELF
TRBJ1-6 TRBV11-2 13 - ASSPGGVSNSPLH
TRBJ2-5 TRBV5-6 14 - ASSSPPDRVRETQY
TRBJ1-3 TRBV19 14 - ASSIAQTSSGNTIY
TRBJ1-2 TRBV12-3/TRBV12-4 10 - ASSLSRYGYT
TRBJ1-2 TRBV3-1/TRBV3-2 13 few ASSQSGTGLYGYT
TRBJ2-7 TRBV25-1 15 - ASSEGDWDRTSYEQY
TRBJ2-6 TRBV6-1 11 - ASSERAGGVLT
TRBJ2-7 TRBV4-2 13 - ASSQLQGARDEQY
TRBJ2-1 TRBV19 16 - ASSIMALGQGATYEQF
TRBJ1-5 TRBV7-2 11 once ASQGQSNQPQH
TRBJ2-5 TRBV7-9 13 - ASSMGQGPQETQY
TRBJ1-5 TRBV7-2 13 - ASSAYYGLNQPQH
TRBJ2-1 TRBV5-4 14 - ASSFPSGTTYNEQF
TRBJ2-1 TRBV6-1 11 - ASSEHPGNEQF
TRBJ1-2 TRBV14 14 - ASSRVQVGRYYGYT
TRBJ2-5 TRBV3-1/TRBV3-2 13 - ASSPDPFGEGTQY
TRBJ2-1 TRBV27 14 - ASSPETSGGANEQF
TRBJ1-1 TRBV7-8 15 - ASSLANRGLLNTEAF
TRBJ1-3 TRBV5-5 14 - ASSFQQGTAGNTIY
TRBJ1-2 TRBV27 15 - ASSPPLGSGQLYGYT
TRBJ1-2 TRBV3-1/TRBV3-2 13 - ASSQDPAGFYGYT
TRBJ2-1 TRBV10-3 12 once AISERGGIDEQF
TRBJ1-5 TRBV4-1 13 - ASSQASGSNQPQH
TRBJ2-1 TRBV15 15 few ATSRGLAGENYNEQF
TRBJ1-4 TRBV28 13 - ASSSRQGSNEKLF
TRBJ1-2 TRBV2 13 - ASSSGTGSRYGYT
TRBJ2-7 TRBV5-4 13 - ASSLVQGGPYEQY
TRBJ1-6 TRBV10-2 11 - ASSEWRATPLH
TRBJ2-5 TRBV5-1 10 - ASSGGRGTQY
TRBJ1-2 TRBV5-6 15 - ASSSGPGTATNYGYT
TRBJ2-7 TRBV4-1 14 - ASSQYTDIISPEQY
TRBJ2-1 TRBV5-1 13 - ASSLGGGSYNEQF
TRBJ1-6 TRBV7-2 14 - ASSLSNQGMNSPLH
TRBJ1-5 TRBV10-2 12 once ASSPGQRNQPQH
TRBJ2-3 TRBV2 11 - ASSVPGARAQY
TRBJ2-7 TRBV15 13 - ATSRDLAGGYEQY
TRBJ2-7 TRBV18 12 - ASSPDRETYEQY
TRBJ2-2 TRBV19 15 once ASSIRDFTRGTGELF
TRBJ1-2 TRBV28 15 - ASSLFQTGQINYGYT
TRBJ1-5 TRBV2 12 - ASSSGTLNQPQH
TRBJ2-7 TRBV27 12 - ASSRRTGMYEQY
TRBJ2-7 TRBV27 13 - ASSVETGNTYEQY
TRBJ2-1 TRBV7-6 14 - ASSLSGTGAPREQF